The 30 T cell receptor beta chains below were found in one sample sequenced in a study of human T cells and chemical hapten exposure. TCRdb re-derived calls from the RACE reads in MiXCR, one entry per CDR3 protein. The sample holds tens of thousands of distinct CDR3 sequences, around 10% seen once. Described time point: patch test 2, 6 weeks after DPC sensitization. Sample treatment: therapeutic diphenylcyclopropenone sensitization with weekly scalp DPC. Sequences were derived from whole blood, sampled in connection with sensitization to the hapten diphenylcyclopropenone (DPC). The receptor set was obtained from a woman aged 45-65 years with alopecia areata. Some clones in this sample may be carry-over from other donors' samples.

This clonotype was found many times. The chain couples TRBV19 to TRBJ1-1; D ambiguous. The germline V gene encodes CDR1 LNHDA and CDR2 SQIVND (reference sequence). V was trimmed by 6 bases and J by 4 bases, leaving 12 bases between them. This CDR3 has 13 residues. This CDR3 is CASSQADGTEAFF. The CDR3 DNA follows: TGTGCCAGTAGCCAGGCCGATGGCACTGAAGCTTTCTTT.

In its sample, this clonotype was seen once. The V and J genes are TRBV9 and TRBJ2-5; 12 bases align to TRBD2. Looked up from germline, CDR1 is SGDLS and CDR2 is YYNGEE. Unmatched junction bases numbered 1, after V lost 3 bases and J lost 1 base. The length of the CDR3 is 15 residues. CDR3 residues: CASSEGLAGQETQYF. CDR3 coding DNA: TGTGCCAGCAGCGAGGGACTAGCGGGCCAAGAGACCCAGTACTTC. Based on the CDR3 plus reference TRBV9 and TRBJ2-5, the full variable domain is DSGVTQTPKHLITATGQRVTLRCSPRSGDLSVYWYQQSLDQGLQFLIQYYNGEERAKGNILERFSAQQFPDLHSELNLSSLELGDSALYFCASSEGLAGQETQYFGPGTRLLVL.

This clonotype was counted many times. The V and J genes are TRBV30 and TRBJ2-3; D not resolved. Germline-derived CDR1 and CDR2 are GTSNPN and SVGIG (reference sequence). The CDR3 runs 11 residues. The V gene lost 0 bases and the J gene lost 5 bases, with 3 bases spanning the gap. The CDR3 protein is CAWSVQDTQYF. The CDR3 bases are TGTGCCTGGAGTGTACAAGATACGCAGTATTTT.

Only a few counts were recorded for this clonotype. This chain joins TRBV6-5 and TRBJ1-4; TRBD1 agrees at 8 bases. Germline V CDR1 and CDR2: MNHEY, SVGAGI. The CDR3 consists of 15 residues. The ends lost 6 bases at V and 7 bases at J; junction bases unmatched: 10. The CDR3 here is CASSPQQGATEKLFF. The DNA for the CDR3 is TGTGCCAGCAGCCCCCAGCAGGGGGCTACTGAAAAACTGTTTTTT.

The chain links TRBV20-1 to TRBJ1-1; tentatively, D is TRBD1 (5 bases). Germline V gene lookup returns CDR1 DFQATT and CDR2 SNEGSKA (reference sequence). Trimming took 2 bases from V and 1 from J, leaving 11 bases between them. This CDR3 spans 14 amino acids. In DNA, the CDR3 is TGCAGTGCTAGACTTTCGGGGGGGAACACTGAAGCTTTCTTT. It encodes CSARLSGGNTEAFF.

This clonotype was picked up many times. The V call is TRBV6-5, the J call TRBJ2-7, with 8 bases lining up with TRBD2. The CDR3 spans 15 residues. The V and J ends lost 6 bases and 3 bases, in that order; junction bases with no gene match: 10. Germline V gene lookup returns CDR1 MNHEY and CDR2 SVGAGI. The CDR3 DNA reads TGTGCCAGCAGCCTGGCGGCCCTAGCGGGCTACGAGCAGTACTTC. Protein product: CASSLAALAGYEQYF.

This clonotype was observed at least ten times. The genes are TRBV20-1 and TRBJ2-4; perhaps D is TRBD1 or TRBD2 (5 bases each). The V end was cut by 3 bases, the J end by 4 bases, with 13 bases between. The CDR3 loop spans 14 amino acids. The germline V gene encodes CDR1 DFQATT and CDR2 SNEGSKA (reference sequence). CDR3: CSARGTDLKNIQYF. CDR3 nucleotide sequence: TGCAGTGCTAGGGGGACCGACTTAAAAAACATTCAGTACTTC.

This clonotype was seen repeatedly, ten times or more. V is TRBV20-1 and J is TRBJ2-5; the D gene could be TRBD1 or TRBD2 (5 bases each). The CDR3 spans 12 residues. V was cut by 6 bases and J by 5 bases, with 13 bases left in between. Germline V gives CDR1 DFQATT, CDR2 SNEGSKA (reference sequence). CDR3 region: CSAPGRTETQYF. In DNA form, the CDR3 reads TGCAGTGCCCCGGGACGCACGGAGACCCAGTACTTC.

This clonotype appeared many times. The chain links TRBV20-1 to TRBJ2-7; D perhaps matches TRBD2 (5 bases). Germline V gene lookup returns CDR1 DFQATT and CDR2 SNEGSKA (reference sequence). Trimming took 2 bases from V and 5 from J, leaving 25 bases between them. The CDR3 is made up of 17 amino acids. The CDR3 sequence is CSARPALGVGWEHEQYF. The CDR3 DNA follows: TGCAGTGCTAGACCCGCTTTGGGCGTGGGGTGGGAGCACGAGCAGTACTTC.

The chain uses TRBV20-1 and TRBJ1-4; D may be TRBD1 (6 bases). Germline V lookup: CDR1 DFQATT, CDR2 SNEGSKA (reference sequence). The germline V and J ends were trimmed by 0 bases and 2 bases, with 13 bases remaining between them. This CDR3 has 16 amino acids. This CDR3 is CSAREGGPGTNEKLFF. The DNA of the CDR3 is TGCAGTGCTAGAGAGGGGGGGCCCGGTACTAATGAAAAACTGTTTTTT.

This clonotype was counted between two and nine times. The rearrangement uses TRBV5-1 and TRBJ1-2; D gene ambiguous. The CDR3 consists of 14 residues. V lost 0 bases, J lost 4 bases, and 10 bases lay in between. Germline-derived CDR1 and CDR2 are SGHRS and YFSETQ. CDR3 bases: TGCGCCAGCAGCTTGGAAAACCTGGGCTATGGCTACACCTTC. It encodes CASSLENLGYGYTF.

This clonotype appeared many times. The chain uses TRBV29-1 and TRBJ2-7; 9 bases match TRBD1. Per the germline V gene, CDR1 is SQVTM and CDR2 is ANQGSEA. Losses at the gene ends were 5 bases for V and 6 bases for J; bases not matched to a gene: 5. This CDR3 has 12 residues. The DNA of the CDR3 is TGCAGCGTTACCGGGACAGGGAGCGAGCAGTACTTC. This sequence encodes CSVTGTGSEQYF.

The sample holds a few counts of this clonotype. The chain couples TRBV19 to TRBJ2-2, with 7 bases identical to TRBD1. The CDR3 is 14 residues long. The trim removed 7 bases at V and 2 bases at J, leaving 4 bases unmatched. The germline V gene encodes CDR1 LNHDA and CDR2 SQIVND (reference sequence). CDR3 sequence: CASTDRANTGELFF. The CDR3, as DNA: TGTGCCAGTACCGACAGGGCTAACACCGGGGAGCTGTTTTTT.

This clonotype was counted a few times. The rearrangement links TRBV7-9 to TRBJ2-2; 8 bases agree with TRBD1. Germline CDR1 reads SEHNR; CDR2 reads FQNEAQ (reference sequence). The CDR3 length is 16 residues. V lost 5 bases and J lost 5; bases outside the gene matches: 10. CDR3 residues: CASSPRQGRVTGELFF. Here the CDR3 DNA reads TGTGCCAGCAGCCCAAGACAGGGGCGAGTTACCGGGGAGCTGTTTTTT.

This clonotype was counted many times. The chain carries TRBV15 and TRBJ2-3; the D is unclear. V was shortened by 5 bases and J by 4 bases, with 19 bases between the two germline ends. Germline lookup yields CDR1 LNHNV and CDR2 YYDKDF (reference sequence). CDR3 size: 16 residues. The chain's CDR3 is CATSAPIGPRADTQYF. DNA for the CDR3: TGTGCCACCAGCGCCCCGATCGGTCCCAGAGCAGATACGCAGTATTTT.

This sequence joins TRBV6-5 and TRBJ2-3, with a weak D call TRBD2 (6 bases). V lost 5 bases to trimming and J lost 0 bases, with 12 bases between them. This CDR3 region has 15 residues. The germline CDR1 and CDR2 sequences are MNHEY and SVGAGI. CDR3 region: CASSRPGTSTDTQYF. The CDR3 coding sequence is TGTGCCAGCAGTCGACCCGGGACTAGCACAGATACGCAGTATTTT.

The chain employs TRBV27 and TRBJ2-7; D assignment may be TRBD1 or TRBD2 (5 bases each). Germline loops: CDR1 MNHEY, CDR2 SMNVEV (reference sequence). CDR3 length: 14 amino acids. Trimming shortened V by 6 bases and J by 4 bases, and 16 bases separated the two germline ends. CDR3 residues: CASRGWGRQYEQYF. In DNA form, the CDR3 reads TGTGCCAGCAGGGGGTGGGGGAGACAGTACGAGCAGTACTTC.

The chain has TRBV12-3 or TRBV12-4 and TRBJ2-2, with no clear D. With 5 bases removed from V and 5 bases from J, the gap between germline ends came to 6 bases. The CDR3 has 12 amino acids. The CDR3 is CASSMGTGELFF. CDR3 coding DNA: TGTGCCAGCAGTATGGGTACCGGGGAGCTGTTTTTT.

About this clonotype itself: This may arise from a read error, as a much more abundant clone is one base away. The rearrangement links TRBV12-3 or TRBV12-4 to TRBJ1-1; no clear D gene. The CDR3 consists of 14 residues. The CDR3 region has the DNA TGTGCCGGCAGTCCAAGCAACACCCTAACCCAAGCTTTCTTT. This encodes CAGSPSNTLTQAFF.

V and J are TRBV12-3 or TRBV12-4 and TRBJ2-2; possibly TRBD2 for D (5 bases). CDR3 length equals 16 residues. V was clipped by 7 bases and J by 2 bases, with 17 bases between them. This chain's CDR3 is CASTAGGIGNTGELFF. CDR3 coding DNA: TGTGCCAGCACGGCCGGAGGAATAGGAAACACCGGGGAGCTGTTTTTT.

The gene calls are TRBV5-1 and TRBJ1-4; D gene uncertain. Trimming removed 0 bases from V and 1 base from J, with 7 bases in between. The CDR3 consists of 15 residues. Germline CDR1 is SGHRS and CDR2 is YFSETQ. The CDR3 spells CASSLGTLTNEKLFF. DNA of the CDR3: TGCGCCAGCAGCTTGGGGACTTTAACTAATGAAAAACTGTTTTTT.

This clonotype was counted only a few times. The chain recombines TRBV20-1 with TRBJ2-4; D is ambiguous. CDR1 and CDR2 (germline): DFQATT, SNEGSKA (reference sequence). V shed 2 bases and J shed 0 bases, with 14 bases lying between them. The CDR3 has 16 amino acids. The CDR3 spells CSARRLGRLAKNIQYF. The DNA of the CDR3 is TGCAGTGCTAGACGTCTCGGGCGGTTAGCCAAAAACATTCAGTACTTC.

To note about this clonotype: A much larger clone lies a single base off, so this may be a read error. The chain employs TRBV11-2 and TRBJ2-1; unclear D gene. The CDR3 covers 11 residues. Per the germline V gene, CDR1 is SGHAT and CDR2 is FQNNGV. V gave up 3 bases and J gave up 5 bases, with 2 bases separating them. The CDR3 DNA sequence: TGTGCCAGCAGCTTCAACAATGAGCAGTTCTTC. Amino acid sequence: CASSFNNEQFF.

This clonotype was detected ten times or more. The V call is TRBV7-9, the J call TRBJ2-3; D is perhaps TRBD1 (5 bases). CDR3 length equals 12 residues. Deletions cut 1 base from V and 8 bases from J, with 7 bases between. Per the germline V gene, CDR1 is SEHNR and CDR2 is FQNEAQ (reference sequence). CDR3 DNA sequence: TGTGCCAGCAGCTTAGATCAGGGTACGCAGTATTTT. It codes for CASSLDQGTQYF.

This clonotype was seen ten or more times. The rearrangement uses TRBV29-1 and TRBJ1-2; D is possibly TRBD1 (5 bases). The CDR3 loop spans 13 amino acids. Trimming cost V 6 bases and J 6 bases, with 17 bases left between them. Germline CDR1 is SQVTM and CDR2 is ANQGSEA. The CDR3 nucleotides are TGCAGCGTCGAGGACCTGCCAGGGCATGGCTACACCTTC. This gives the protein CSVEDLPGHGYTF.

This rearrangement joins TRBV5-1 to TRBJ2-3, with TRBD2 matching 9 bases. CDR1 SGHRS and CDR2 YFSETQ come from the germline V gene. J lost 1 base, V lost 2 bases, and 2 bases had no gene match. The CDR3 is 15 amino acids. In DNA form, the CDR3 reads TGCGCCAGCAGCTTTAGCGGGGGCCGCACAGATACGCAGTATTTT. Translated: CASSFSGGRTDTQYF.

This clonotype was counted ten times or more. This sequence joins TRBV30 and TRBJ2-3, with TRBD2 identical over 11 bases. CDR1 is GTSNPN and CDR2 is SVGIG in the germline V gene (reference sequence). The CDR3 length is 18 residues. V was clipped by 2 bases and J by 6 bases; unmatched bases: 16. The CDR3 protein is CAWSFRTVLAGVGDTQYF. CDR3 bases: TGTGCCTGGAGTTTTAGGACAGTACTAGCGGGAGTGGGCGATACGCAGTATTTT.

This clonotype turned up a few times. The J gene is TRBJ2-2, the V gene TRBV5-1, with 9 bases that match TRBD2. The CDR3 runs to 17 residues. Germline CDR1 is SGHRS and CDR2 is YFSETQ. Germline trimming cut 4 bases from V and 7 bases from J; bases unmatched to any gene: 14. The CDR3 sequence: CASSTGVLAGDFGELFF. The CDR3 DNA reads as TGCGCCAGCAGCACCGGGGTGTTAGCGGGAGACTTCGGGGAGCTGTTTTTT. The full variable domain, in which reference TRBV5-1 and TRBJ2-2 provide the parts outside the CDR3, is KAGVTQTPRYLIKTRGQQVTLSCSPISGHRSVSWYQQTPGQGLQFLFEYFSETQRNKGNFPGRFSGRQFSNSRSEMNVSTLELGDSALYLCASSTGVLAGDFGELFFGEGSRLTVL.

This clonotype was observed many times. In DNA, the CDR3 is TGCGCCAGCAGTGAGAAAGTGACAGGGTTTGGCTACACCTTC. Amino acids: CASSEKVTGFGYTF. J is TRBJ1-2 and V is TRBV10-2, with TRBD1 identical over 7 bases. The germline V gene has CDR1 WSHSY and CDR2 SAAADI. This CDR3 contains 14 residues. Losses at the gene ends were 2 bases for V and 7 bases for J; bases not matched to a gene: 7.

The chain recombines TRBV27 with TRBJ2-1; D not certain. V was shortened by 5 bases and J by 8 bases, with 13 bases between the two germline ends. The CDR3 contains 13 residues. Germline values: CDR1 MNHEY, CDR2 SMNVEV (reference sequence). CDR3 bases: TGTGCCAGCAGTCCCAGGATGTATGATGAGCAGTTCTTC. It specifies CASSPRMYDEQFF.